This T cell receptor (beta chain) originates from a study of CD8+CD57+ T cells in acquired aplastic anemia. The use of genomic DNA as template underpinned the TCR beta VDJ and CDR3 profiling. TCRdb passed the reads through MiXCR, listing each CDR3 protein once. The data show 250,000 to 300,000 distinct CDR3 sequences, approximately 55% seen once. Study-wide points: Common to patients and controls were 25 to 30 CD8+ CDR3 sequences.

The CDR3 is 13 residues long. The germline V gene encodes CDR1 DFQATT and CDR2 SNEGSKA (reference sequence). Trimming cost V 3 bases and J 2 bases, with 11 bases left between them. This clonotype has a handful of counts. Its antigen is currently unknown. The chain combines TRBV20-1 with TRBJ2-7; D gene ambiguous. Input material: sorted CD4+, CD8+, or CD8+CD57+ T cells (not recorded which) from PBMCs. This sequence originates from a human donor with severe aplastic anemia or a healthy control (not recorded which). This CDR3 reads CSASTIQPYEQYF. CDR3 nucleotides: TGCAGTGCTAGCACCATACAGCCCTACGAGCAGTACTTC.